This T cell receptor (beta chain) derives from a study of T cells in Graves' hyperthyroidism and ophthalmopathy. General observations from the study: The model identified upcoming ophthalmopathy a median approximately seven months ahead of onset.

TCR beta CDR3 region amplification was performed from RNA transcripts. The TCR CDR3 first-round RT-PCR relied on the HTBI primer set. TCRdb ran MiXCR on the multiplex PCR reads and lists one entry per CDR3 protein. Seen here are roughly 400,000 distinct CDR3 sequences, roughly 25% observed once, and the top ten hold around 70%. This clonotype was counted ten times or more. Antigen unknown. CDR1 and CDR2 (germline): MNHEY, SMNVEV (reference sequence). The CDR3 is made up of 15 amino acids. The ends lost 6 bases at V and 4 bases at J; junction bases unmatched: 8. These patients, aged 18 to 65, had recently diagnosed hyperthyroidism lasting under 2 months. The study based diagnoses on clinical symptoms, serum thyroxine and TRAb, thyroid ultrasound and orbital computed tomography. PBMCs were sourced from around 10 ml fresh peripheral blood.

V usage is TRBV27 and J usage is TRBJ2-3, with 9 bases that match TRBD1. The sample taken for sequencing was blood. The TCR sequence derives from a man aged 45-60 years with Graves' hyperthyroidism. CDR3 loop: CASRRDRVWADTQYF. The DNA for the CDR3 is TGTGCCAGCAGACGGGACAGGGTATGGGCAGATACGCAGTATTTT.